This TCR beta chain was identified in a study of cytomegalovirus exposure and HLA in healthy donors. Trimming shortened V by 1 base and J by 2 bases, and 18 bases separated the two germline ends. This CDR3 spans 17 amino acids. The germline V gene has CDR1 MNHEY and CDR2 SMNVEV (reference sequence). PCR primers comprised 60 Vbeta and 13 Jbeta primers. As originally analysed: Among the unique TCR beta chains that a later analysis counted, around 82 million in all, some 10 million were shared. Measured with immunoSEQ multiplex PCR; TCRdb has only the in-frame clones, and not every one. The DNA was the basis for D and trimming; V, J and clone size are from that table. Recorded for this sample: some 84,000 clones.

The chain carries TRBV27 and TRBJ2-7, with D perhaps matching TRBD2 (7 bases). The sequence came from a man over 45 in good health and CMV-seronegative. The sequencing input was PBMCs. This chain's CDR3 is CASSLFGRGAWTYEQYF. CDR3 bases: TGTGCCAGCAGTTTATTCGGCCGGGGGGCTTGGACCTACGAGCAGTACTTC.